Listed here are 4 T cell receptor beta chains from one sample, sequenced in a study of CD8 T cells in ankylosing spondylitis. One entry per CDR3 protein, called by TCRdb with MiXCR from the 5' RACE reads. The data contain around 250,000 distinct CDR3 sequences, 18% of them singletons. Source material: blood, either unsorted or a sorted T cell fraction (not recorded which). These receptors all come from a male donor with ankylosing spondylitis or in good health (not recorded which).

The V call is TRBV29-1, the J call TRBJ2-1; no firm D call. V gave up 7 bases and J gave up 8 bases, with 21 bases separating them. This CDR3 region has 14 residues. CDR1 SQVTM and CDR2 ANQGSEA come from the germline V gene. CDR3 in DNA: TGCAGCGCCCAGCCCGAGATGGCTATCGATGAGCAGTTCTTC. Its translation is CSAQPEMAIDEQFF.

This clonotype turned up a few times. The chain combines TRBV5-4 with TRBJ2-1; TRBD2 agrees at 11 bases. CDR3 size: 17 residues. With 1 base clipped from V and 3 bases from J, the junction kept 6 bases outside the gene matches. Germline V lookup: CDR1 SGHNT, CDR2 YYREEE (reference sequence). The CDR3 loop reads CASSLTGTSGNYNEQFF. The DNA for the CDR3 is TGTGCCAGCAGCTTGACCGGGACTAGCGGAAACTACAATGAGCAGTTCTTC.

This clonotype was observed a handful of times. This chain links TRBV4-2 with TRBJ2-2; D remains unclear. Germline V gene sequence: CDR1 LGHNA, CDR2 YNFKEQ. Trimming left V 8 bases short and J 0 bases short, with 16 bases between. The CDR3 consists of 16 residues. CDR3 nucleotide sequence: TGTGCCAGCGCCCCCGTTCGGAAATCGAACACCGGGGAGCTGTTTTTT. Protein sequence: CASAPVRKSNTGELFF.

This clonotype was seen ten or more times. The CDR3 here is CSAEPGDQGVPGELFF. CDR3 nucleotide sequence: TGCAGTGCCGAGCCCGGGGACCAAGGGGTTCCCGGGGAGCTGTTTTTT. The J gene is TRBJ2-2, the V gene TRBV20-1; perhaps D is TRBD1 or TRBD2 (5 bases each). The V gene lost 6 bases and the J gene lost 6 bases, with 23 bases spanning the gap. Germline V gene lookup returns CDR1 DFQATT and CDR2 SNEGSKA (reference sequence). The CDR3 is made up of 16 amino acids.